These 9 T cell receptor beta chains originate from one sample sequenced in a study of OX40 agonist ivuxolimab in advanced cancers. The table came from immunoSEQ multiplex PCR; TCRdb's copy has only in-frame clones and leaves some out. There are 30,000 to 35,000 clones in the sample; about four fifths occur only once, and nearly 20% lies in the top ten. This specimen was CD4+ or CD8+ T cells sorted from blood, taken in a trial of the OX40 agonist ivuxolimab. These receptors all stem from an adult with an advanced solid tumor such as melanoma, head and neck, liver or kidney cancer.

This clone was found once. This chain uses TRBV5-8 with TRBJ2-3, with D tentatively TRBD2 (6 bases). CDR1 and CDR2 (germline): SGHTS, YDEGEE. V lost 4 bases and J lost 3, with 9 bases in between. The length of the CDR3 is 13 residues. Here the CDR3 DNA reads TGTGCCAGCAGCACCCGGGGGACAGATACGCAGTATTTT. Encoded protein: CASSTRGTDTQYF.

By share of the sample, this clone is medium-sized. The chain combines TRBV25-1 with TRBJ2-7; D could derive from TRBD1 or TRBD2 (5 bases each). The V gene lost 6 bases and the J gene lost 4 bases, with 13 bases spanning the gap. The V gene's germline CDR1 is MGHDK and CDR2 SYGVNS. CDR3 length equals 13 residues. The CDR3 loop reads CASSEGPRYEQYF. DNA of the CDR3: TGTGCCAGCAGCGAGGGGCCGCGATACGAGCAGTACTTC.

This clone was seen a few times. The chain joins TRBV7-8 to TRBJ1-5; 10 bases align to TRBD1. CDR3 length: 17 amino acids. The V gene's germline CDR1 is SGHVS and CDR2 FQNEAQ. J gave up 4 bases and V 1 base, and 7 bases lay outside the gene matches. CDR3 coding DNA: TGTGCCAGCAGCTTAGGGACACCGGGACAGGGGAATCAGCCCCAGCATTTT. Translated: CASSLGTPGQGNQPQHF.

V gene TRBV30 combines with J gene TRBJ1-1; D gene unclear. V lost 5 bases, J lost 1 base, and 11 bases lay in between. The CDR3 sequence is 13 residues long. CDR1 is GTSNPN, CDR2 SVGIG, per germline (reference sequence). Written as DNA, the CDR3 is TGTGCCTGGGCGCTCGGGTCGAACACTGAAGCTTTCTTT. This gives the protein CAWALGSNTEAFF.

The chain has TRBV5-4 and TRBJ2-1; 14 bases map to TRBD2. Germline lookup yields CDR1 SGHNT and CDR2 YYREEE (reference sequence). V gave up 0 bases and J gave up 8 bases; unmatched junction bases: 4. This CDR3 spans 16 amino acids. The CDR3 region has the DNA TGTGCCAGCAGCTTGGGAGGACTAGCGGGGGGCCATGAGCAGTTCTTC. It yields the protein CASSLGGLAGGHEQFF.

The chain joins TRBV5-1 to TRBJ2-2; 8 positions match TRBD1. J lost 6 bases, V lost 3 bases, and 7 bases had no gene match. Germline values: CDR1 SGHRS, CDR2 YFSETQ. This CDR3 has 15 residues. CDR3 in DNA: TGCGCCAGCAGCTCGGTTTCAGGGGGCGCCGGGGAGCTGTTTTTT. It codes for CASSSVSGGAGELFF. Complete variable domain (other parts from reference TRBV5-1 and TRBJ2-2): KAGVTQTPRYLIKTRGQQVTLSCSPISGHRSVSWYQQTPGQGLQFLFEYFSETQRNKGNFPGRFSGRQFSNSRSEMNVSTLELGDSALYLCASSSVSGGAGELFFGEGSRLTVL.

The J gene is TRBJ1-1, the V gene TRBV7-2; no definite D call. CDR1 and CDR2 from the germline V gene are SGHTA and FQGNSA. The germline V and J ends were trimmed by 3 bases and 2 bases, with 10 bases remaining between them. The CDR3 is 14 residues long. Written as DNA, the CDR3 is TGTGCCAGCAGCTTTTTCCTGGGCAACACTGAAGCTTTCTTT. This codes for CASSFFLGNTEAFF.

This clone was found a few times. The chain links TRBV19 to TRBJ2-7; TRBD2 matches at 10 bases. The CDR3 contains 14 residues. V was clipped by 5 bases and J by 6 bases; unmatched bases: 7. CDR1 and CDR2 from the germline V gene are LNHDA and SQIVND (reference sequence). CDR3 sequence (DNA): TGTGCCAGTAGTTCTCCCGGACTAGCGGCCGAGCAGTACTTC. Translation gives CASSSPGLAAEQYF.

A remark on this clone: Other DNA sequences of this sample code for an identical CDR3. CDR3: CAWSPGQGETQYF. The CDR3 coding sequence is TGTGCCTGGAGTCCGGGACAGGGGGAGACCCAGTACTTC. V and J are TRBV30 and TRBJ2-5, with TRBD1 matching 10 bases. The V and J ends lost 2 bases and 5 bases, in that order; junction bases with no gene match: 2. Germline assignment: CDR1 GTSNPN and CDR2 SVGIG (reference sequence). The CDR3 covers 13 residues.